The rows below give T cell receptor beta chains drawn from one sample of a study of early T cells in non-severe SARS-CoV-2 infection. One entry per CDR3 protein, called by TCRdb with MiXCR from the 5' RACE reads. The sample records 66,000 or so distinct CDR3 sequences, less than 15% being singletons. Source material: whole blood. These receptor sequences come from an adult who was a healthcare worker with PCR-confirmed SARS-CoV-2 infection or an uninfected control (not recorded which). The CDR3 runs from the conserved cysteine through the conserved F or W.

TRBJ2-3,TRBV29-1,CSVAERGRLSTDTQYF
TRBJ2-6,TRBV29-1,CSVETGPASGANVLTF
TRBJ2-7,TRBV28,CASSLSQGRTHEQYF
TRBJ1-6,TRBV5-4,CASSYGTDNSPLHF
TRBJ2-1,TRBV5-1,CASSLVAQAGNEQFF
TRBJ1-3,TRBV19,CASNTVGTIYF
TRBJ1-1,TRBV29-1,CSVYRVMNTEAFF
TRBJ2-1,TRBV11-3,CASSLNDNEQFF
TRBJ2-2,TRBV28,CASTIGLAGGSGELFF
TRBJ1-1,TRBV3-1,CASRGVGTEAFF
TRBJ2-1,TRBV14,CASSPRNGLAGNNEQFF
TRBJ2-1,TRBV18,CASSPARQNNEQFF
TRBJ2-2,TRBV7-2,CASNDGPGELFF
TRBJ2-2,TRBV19,CASSIDRSTGELFF
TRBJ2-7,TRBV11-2,CASSRQSSSYEQYF
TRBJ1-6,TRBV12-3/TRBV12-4,CASSSGTDNSPLHF